This entry concerns a single TCR beta chain. This clonotype was recorded a few times. The specificity of this receptor is unknown. Qualities for individual bases were not recorded, and no much larger clone is one base off. Taken from the germline V gene, the CDR1 and CDR2 loops are SQVTM and ANQGSEA. V is cut back by 4 bases and J by 5 bases, with 4 bases in the junction unmatched. Inclusive of the bounding cysteine and phenylalanine, the CDR3 is 13 residues long. Here the CDR3 DNA is all that survives: 39 bases in frame from base 1. This record comes from a study of Graves' ophthalmopathy and Graves' hyperthyroidism listed by TCRdb under 2018. With regard to the full study: Hyperthyroidism was considered stable if no progression to ophthalmopathy occurred within 18 months of follow-up. In total, under 150 blood samples were TCR-sequenced: 40 to 45 ophthalmopathy, approximately 75 hyperthyroidism and about 17 hyperthyroidism-to-ophthalmopathy patients. The study used signatures of the TCR beta repertoire to tell Graves' ophthalmopathy apart from Graves' hyperthyroidism and to predict which patients would progress to ophthalmopathy. The independent validation cohort included roughly 19 hyperthyroidism patients plus 17 patients who later progressed from hyperthyroidism to ophthalmopathy. A discovery set of about a hundred patients (about 45 ophthalmopathy, about 59 stable hyperthyroidism) was enrolled to explore V-J signatures distinguishing ophthalmopathy from hyperthyroidism. After sampling, hyperthyroidism patients received methimazole starting at 30 mg daily, and ophthalmopathy patients received high-dose intravenous methylprednisolone. In roughly 6 hyperthyroidism patients, the T-cell repertoire of thyroid tissue was compared with the T-cell repertoire of blood. The research as a whole found: No statistical method was used to predetermine the sample size, and group allocation was not hidden from the investigators. Among expanded thyroid clonotypes with frequency above 0.001, most also showed up in blood, which suggests that blood repertoires may reflect the thyroid immune response. Ophthalmopathy was separated from stable hyperthyroidism by the 13-signature model with just under 90% sensitivity and about 83% specificity in cross-validation and with 80%/75% in the test set. In validation, the model predicted ophthalmopathy progression with about 71% sensitivity and 72.22% specificity; roughly 12 predicted patients were CT-confirmed with GO in a median of around 6 months.

The hyperthyroidism patients were 18 to 65 years old and newly diagnosed, with a disease duration of less than 2 months. Patients with other autoimmune diseases, uncontrolled infections, pregnancy or lactation were excluded. Diagnosis relied on clinical symptoms, serum thyroxine, TRAb, thyroid ultrasound and orbital computed tomography. Trizol reagent was used to extract the total RNA, and its quality was then checked on an Agilent 2100 Bioanalyzer. TCR beta CDR3 regions were amplified from RNA transcripts for repertoire sequencing. The first round was an RT-PCR using HTBI primers with the Qiagen OneStep RT-PCR kit, and this first round was followed by a second-round multiplex PCR, then size selection and purification. Sequencing of the libraries was carried out on an Illumina HiSeq2000 in paired-end mode with 100 bp reads. As for how the authors treated the data: SOAPnuke was used for read processing, and reads with adapters, uncalled bases, a mean Phred below 15, or no exact constant-primer or identifier match were discarded. COPE v1.2.5 was used to merge high-quality paired reads. Clonotypes were defined as unique nucleotide sequences and were aligned to IMGT TRB V, D and J references using MiTCR v1.1. Analysis was restricted to V-J combinations with a frequency above 0.0001, which covered approximately 99% of repertoires. For each V-J combination, a TCR clonal expansion and chaos score was defined as the ratio of F50 clonal expansion to chaos observed in the TCRdist matrix. Welch's t-statistics and random forest were used to reduce features to some 13 V-J combinations, which were fed into a naive Bayes classifier. Thyroid-blood repertoire similarity was quantified with the Morisita-Horn index. TCRdb redid the processing of the public reads, applying fastp at Q25 and MiXCR, and retained in-frame beta chains. Each CDR3 protein gets just one entry, which takes the most common genes and DNA from the rows behind it. TCRdb's processing, not the authors', yielded these V and J calls. The sample data list around 520,000 distinct CDR3 sequences, and less than 45% of these were observed just once. The ten biggest clones cover 4% to 5% of the sample.

Recombination joined TRBV29-1 with TRBJ2-4; the central 8 bases match TRBD1. This TCR was sampled from an adult man with Graves' hyperthyroidism. The sequenced sample was peripheral blood or thyroid tissue (not recorded which). The nucleotide sequence is given as TGCAGCGTTGCACAGGGGGGCCAAAACATTCAGTACTTC. Its amino acids are CSVAQGGQNIQYF.